This passage covers 31 T cell receptor beta chains from one sample sequenced in a study of PD-1 blockade in classical Hodgkin lymphoma. Every patient relapsed after autologous stem cell transplantation, and brentuximab vedotin exposure varied. The protocol was immunoSEQ multiplex PCR, while the TCRdb copy is restricted to in-frame clones and leaves out a portion. The profile shows 15,000 to 20,000 clones, 80% of them singletons. Specimen: peripheral blood mononuclear cells (PBMCs), collected at baseline. These receptors all come from a human donor with classical Hodgkin lymphoma.

Here the CDR3 reads CASSKLTGEVRIYEQYF. In nucleotides, the CDR3 is TGTGCCAGCAGCAAACTAACGGGGGAAGTGAGAATCTACGAGCAGTACTTC. The chain carries TRBV7-2 and TRBJ2-7, with a possible D match to TRBD2 (6 bases). V gave up 5 bases and J gave up 3 bases, with 23 bases separating them. The CDR3 is 17 amino acids. The V gene's germline CDR1 is SGHTA and CDR2 FQGNSA.

The rearrangement links TRBV7-9 to TRBJ2-3; D is undetermined. V was clipped by 5 bases and J by 5 bases, with 5 bases between them. Germline V gene sequence: CDR1 SEHNR, CDR2 FQNEAQ (reference sequence). There are 11 residues in the CDR3. CDR3 sequence: CASSPQDTQYF. In DNA, the CDR3 is TGTGCCAGCAGCCCTCAAGATACGCAGTATTTT.

V usage is TRBV27 and J usage is TRBJ1-1, with D uncertain. CDR1 and CDR2 from the germline V gene are MNHEY and SMNVEV (reference sequence). CDR3 length: 17 residues. Trimming took off 2 bases at V and 4 bases at J, with 20 bases between the two ends. CDR3 region: CASSLRWVNSGSTEAFF. The CDR3 DNA is TGTGCCAGCAGTTTAAGGTGGGTGAATTCGGGAAGCACTGAAGCTTTCTTT.

The chain combines TRBV18 with TRBJ2-4, with D possibly being TRBD2 (5 bases). In germline, CDR1 is KGHSH, CDR2 LQKENI. V was shortened by 0 bases and J by 0 bases, with 6 bases between the two germline ends. This CDR3 is 15 amino acids long. The DNA for the CDR3 is TGTGCCAGCTCACCACCGACTAAAGCCAAAAACATTCAGTACTTC. Protein sequence: CASSPPTKAKNIQYF.

The J gene is TRBJ2-7, the V gene TRBV5-1; 9 positions match TRBD1. Germline V gives CDR1 SGHRS, CDR2 YFSETQ. The CDR3 length is 17 residues. V lost 2 bases and J lost 2; bases outside the gene matches: 11. This chain's CDR3 is CASSFTSSGQGPYEQYF. CDR3 bases: TGCGCCAGCAGCTTCACCTCATCGGGACAGGGACCCTACGAGCAGTACTTC. Combining the CDR3 with reference TRBV5-1 and TRBJ2-7 gives the whole variable domain KAGVTQTPRYLIKTRGQQVTLSCSPISGHRSVSWYQQTPGQGLQFLFEYFSETQRNKGNFPGRFSGRQFSNSRSEMNVSTLELGDSALYLCASSFTSSGQGPYEQYFGPGTRLTVT.

This clone was recorded many times. J is TRBJ1-4 and V is TRBV7-2; no firm D call. CDR3 length equals 16 residues. CDR1 and CDR2 from the germline V gene are SGHTA and FQGNSA. V was cut by 5 bases and J by 0 bases, with 13 bases left in between. CDR3 nucleotide sequence: TGTGCCAGCAGCCCCACAAGAGCCACAACTAATGAAAAACTGTTTTTT. Protein product: CASSPTRATTNEKLFF.

V usage is TRBV28 and J usage is TRBJ2-7; D call uncertain. V lost 2 bases and J 1 base, leaving 3 bases between the germline ends. In germline, CDR1 is MDHEN, CDR2 SYDVKM. The CDR3 sequence is 12 residues long. The CDR3 region is CASSLPSYEQYF. The CDR3 coding sequence is TGTGCCAGCAGTTTACCGTCCTACGAGCAGTACTTC.

This chain links TRBV14 with TRBJ2-1, with 8 nucleotides matching TRBD2. The V gene's germline CDR1 is SGHDN and CDR2 FVKESK. The CDR3 totals 16 residues. The ends lost 3 bases at V and 8 bases at J; junction bases unmatched: 12. The CDR3 loop reads CASSHSRFSGVDEQFF. CDR3 DNA sequence: TGTGCCAGCAGCCATTCCCGTTTTAGCGGGGTGGATGAGCAGTTCTTC.

V and J are TRBV30 and TRBJ1-2; D ambiguous. The germline gives CDR1 GTSNPN, CDR2 SVGIG (reference sequence). The CDR3 has 12 residues. Deletions cut 1 base from V and 3 bases from J, with 6 bases between. The CDR3 region has the DNA TGTGCCTGGAGTGGGGCGGACTATGGCTACACCTTC. Amino acid sequence: CAWSGADYGYTF. The full variable domain, its missing parts supplied by reference TRBV30 and TRBJ1-2, is SQTIHQWPATLVQPVGSPLSLECTVEGTSNPNLYWYRQAAGRGLQLLFYSVGIGQISSEVPQNLSASRPQDRQFILSSKKLLLSDSGFYLCAWSGADYGYTFGSGTRLTVV.

There are a few counts of this clone. This chain connects TRBV29-1 to TRBJ1-1; D unclear. Looked up from germline, CDR1 is SQVTM and CDR2 is ANQGSEA. Trimming pared 5 bases from V and 3 bases from J, leaving 7 bases between. The CDR3 loop spans 11 amino acids. This chain's CDR3 is CSVHGYTEAFF. CDR3 in DNA: TGCAGCGTTCACGGGTACACTGAAGCTTTCTTT.

This clone has just one count. CDR3 loop: CASGPRTEGLIAPSSTNTGELFF. As DNA, the CDR3 is TGTGCTAGTGGTCCGCGGACAGAGGGCCTAATCGCCCCCTCCTCAACCAACACCGGGGAGCTGTTTTTT. The chain has TRBV12-5 and TRBJ2-2, with D maybe TRBD1 (6 bases). The CDR3 sequence is 23 residues long. The V and J ends lost 5 bases and 2 bases respectively, with 36 bases between them. CDR1 and CDR2 from the germline V gene are LGHNT and FRNRAP.

The chain recombines TRBV4-1 with TRBJ2-1; 7 bases are a match to TRBD2. With 4 bases clipped from V and 9 bases from J, the junction kept 9 bases outside the gene matches. Germline CDR1 is MGHRA and CDR2 is YSYEKL. This CDR3 has 14 residues. This CDR3 reads CASSLTPGLVEQFF. In DNA, the CDR3 is TGCGCCAGCAGCCTCACACCAGGACTAGTTGAGCAGTTCTTC.

The rearrangement uses TRBV18 and TRBJ1-4; D may be TRBD1 (6 bases). Trimming removed 2 bases from V and 8 bases from J, with 15 bases in between. This CDR3 is 15 amino acids long. The V gene's germline CDR1 is KGHSH and CDR2 LQKENI. The CDR3 DNA is TGTGCCAGCTCACCAGAGTCGGCAGGGGAAGAAAAACTGTTTTTT. Encoded protein: CASSPESAGEEKLFF.

The chain uses TRBV27 and TRBJ1-1, with D unclear. V lost 5 bases to trimming and J lost 2 bases, with 3 bases between them. Germline lookup yields CDR1 MNHEY and CDR2 SMNVEV (reference sequence). This CDR3 spans 11 amino acids. The CDR3 region is CASSPNTEAFF. The CDR3 DNA reads TGTGCCAGCAGTCCAAACACTGAAGCTTTCTTT.

The chain carries TRBV27 and TRBJ2-2, with TRBD2 identical over 14 bases. The germline V gene encodes CDR1 MNHEY and CDR2 SMNVEV (reference sequence). V lost 5 bases to trimming and J lost 1 base; unmatched junction nucleotides: 3. The CDR3 is made up of 17 amino acids. Here the CDR3 DNA reads TGTGCCAGCAGTCGGACTAGCGGGAGGTTGAACACCGGGGAGCTGTTTTTT. It codes for CASSRTSGRLNTGELFF.

The V gene is TRBV9, the J gene TRBJ2-5; 9 bases align to TRBD1. Unmatched junction bases numbered 6, after V lost 4 bases and J lost 5 bases. Germline CDR1 reads SGDLS; CDR2 reads YYNGEE. The CDR3 is 14 amino acids. The CDR3 DNA follows: TGTGCCAGCAGCACCGGACAGGGGACGGAGACCCAGTACTTC. Amino acid sequence: CASSTGQGTETQYF.

This chain joins TRBV5-1 and TRBJ2-1; possible D gene TRBD2, 6 bases. CDR1 and CDR2 (germline): SGHRS, YFSETQ. CDR3 length: 15 residues. V dropped 4 bases and J dropped 8 bases, with 19 bases sitting between them. CDR3 in amino acids: CASSARESGTHEQFF. DNA of the CDR3: TGCGCCAGCAGCGCCCGGGAGTCGGGCACACATGAGCAGTTCTTC.

The rearrangement joins TRBV9 to TRBJ2-2; 11 nucleotides line up with TRBD2. After removal of 0 bases from V and 4 bases from J, the junction contained 2 bases not matched to a gene. Germline V lookup: CDR1 SGDLS, CDR2 YYNGEE. This CDR3 contains 16 residues. The CDR3, as DNA: TGTGCCAGCAGCGTAGTTAGCGGGGGGGCCACCGGGGAGCTGTTTTTT. It translates to CASSVVSGGATGELFF.

The chain joins TRBV6-5 to TRBJ1-5; a possible D gene is TRBD1 (5 bases). Germline V gene data show CDR1 as MNHEY and CDR2 as SVGAGI. V was shortened by 4 bases and J by 4 bases, with 14 bases between the two germline ends. The CDR3 spans 15 residues. CDR3 residues: CASSSAWGSNQPQHF. For the CDR3, the DNA is TGTGCCAGCAGTTCCGCTTGGGGGTCAAATCAGCCCCAGCATTTT.

The chain uses TRBV27 and TRBJ2-1; D is possibly TRBD1 (6 bases). V was shortened by 9 bases and J by 7 bases, with 25 bases between the two germline ends. CDR1 is MNHEY, CDR2 SMNVEV, per germline (reference sequence). The CDR3 is 16 amino acids. This CDR3 reads CASTGSVGQGLNEQFF. The CDR3 DNA reads TGTGCCAGTACAGGGTCTGTCGGGCAGGGTTTGAATGAGCAGTTCTTC.

The sample holds a few counts of this clone. The chain joins TRBV29-1 to TRBJ2-1, with 11 bases aligning to TRBD2. There are 17 residues in the CDR3. The V and J ends lost 1 base and 1 base, in that order; junction bases with no gene match: 6. The germline CDR1 and CDR2 sequences are SQVTM and ANQGSEA. CDR3 sequence (DNA): TGCAGCGTTGAAGGACTAGCGGGAATGGCTTCCTACAATGAGCAGTTCTTC. The encoded protein is CSVEGLAGMASYNEQFF.

This chain connects TRBV7-8 to TRBJ2-5; 7 nucleotides align to TRBD1. Germline CDR1 SGHVS, CDR2 FQNEAQ. After removal of 1 base from V and 8 bases from J, the junction contained 7 bases not matched to a gene. This CDR3 region has 14 residues. CDR3 amino acids: CASSLEGQYITQYF. In nucleotides, the CDR3 is TGTGCCAGCAGCTTAGAGGGACAGTATATCACCCAGTACTTC.

The J gene is TRBJ2-1, the V gene TRBV11-3, with a weak D call TRBD2 (7 bases). Trimming stripped 0 bases from V and 3 bases from J, with 12 bases between. The germline CDR1 and CDR2 sequences are SGHNT and YENEEA. This CDR3 comprises 16 residues. As DNA, the CDR3 is TGTGCCAGCAGCTTAGAAGGGGGGGCCCTCTACAATGAGCAGTTCTTC. As protein: CASSLEGGALYNEQFF.

This clone was observed a handful of times. The chain combines TRBV28 with TRBJ1-1, with unresolved D. This CDR3 spans 12 amino acids. Germline V gene sequence: CDR1 MDHEN, CDR2 SYDVKM. Trimming cost V 10 bases and J 0 bases, with 9 bases left between them. The CDR3 sequence: CAIRSVNTEAFF. For the CDR3, the DNA is TGTGCCATCAGATCCGTGAACACTGAAGCTTTCTTT.

The table lists this clone with a few counts. The chain recombines TRBV27 with TRBJ2-2, with D possibly matching TRBD1 (7 bases). Germline values: CDR1 MNHEY, CDR2 SMNVEV (reference sequence). The CDR3 covers 15 residues. V shed 4 bases and J shed 4 bases, with 13 bases lying between them. In DNA, the CDR3 is TGTGCCAGCAGTTGGAGGGGGCTCAGCACCGGGGAGCTGTTTTTT. As protein: CASSWRGLSTGELFF.

The chain employs TRBV10-3 and TRBJ1-2; TRBD1 aligns across 7 bases. V shed 7 bases and J 8 bases; nucleotides not matched to a gene: 7. CDR1 is ENHRY and CDR2 is SYGVKD in the germline V gene. The CDR3 is 12 residues long. CDR3 amino acids: CAITTGLGGYTF. The CDR3 region has the DNA TGTGCCATCACGACAGGGCTTGGGGGCTACACCTTC.

The chain joins TRBV2 to TRBJ2-5; unclear D gene. Trimming took 6 bases from V and 5 from J, leaving 10 bases between them. CDR1 and CDR2 from the germline V gene are SNHLY and FYNNEI. The CDR3 spans 12 residues. For the CDR3, the DNA is TGTGCCAGCAGCGGTCCCGGGGAGACCCAGTACTTC. Its protein is CASSGPGETQYF.

The CDR3 loop is CASSSRRENTEAFF. CDR3 sequence (DNA): TGTGCCAGCAGCTCTCGCAGGGAAAACACTGAAGCTTTCTTT. J is TRBJ1-1 and V is TRBV11-3; possibly TRBD1 for D (5 bases). The CDR3 is 14 amino acids. CDR1 and CDR2 (germline): SGHNT, YENEEA. V lost 4 bases and J lost 2, with 11 bases in between.

This chain links TRBV5-1 with TRBJ2-7, with D possibly TRBD2 on 6 matching bases. The germline V gene has CDR1 SGHRS and CDR2 YFSETQ. Trimming took off 4 bases at V and 3 bases at J, with 17 bases between the two ends. This CDR3 has 15 residues. For the CDR3, the DNA is TGCGCCAGCAGCGGGACTTTCCGAAATGTCTACGAGCAGTACTTC. Protein sequence: CASSGTFRNVYEQYF.

Only a few counts were recorded for this clone. V gene TRBV5-1 combines with J gene TRBJ2-5; TRBD1 or TRBD2 may be the D gene (5 bases each). Germline lookup yields CDR1 SGHRS and CDR2 YFSETQ. The ends were cut back, 4 bases at V and 4 bases at J, with 17 bases in the middle. CDR3 size: 15 residues. Here the CDR3 reads CASSPGFREGETQYF. The CDR3, as DNA: TGCGCCAGCAGCCCAGGGTTTCGGGAAGGAGAGACCCAGTACTTC.

V usage is TRBV28 and J usage is TRBJ2-7; no clear D gene. The CDR3 is 12 amino acids. Germline CDR1 MDHEN, CDR2 SYDVKM. V lost 3 bases and J 3 bases, leaving 6 bases between the germline ends. The CDR3 reads CASSFSGYEQYF. The CDR3 DNA reads as TGTGCCAGCAGTTTCTCGGGCTACGAGCAGTACTTC.